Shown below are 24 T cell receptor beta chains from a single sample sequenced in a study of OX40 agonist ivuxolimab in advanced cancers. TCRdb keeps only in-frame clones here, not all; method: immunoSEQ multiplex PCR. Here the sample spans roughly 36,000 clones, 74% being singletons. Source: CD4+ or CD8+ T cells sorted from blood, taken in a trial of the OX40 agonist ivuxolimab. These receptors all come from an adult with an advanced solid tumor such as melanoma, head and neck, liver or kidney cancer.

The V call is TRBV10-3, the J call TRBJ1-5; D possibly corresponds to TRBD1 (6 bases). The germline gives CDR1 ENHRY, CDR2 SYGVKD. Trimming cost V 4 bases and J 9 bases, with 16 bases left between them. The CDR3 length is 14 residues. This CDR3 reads CAISVSGRDMPQHF. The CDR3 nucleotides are TGTGCCATCAGTGTATCTGGGAGGGACATGCCCCAGCATTTT.

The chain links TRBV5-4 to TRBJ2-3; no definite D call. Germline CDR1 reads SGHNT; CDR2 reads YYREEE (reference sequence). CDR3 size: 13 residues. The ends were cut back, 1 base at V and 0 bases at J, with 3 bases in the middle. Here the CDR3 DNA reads TGTGCCAGCAGCTTGTGGAGCACAGATACGCAGTATTTT. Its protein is CASSLWSTDTQYF.

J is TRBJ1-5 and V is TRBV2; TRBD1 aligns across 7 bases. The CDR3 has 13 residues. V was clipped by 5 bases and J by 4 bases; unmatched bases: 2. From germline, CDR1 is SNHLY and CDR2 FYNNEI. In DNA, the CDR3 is TGTGCCAGCAGTTCACAGGGGAATCAGCCCCAGCATTTT. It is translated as CASSSQGNQPQHF.

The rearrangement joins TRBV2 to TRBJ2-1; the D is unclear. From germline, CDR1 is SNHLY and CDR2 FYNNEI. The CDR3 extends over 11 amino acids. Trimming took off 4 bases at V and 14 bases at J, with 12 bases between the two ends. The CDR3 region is CASSALPRKFF. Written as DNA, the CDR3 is TGTGCCAGCAGTGCCTTACCTCGGAAGTTCTTC.

The CDR3 coding sequence is TGTGCCAGCAGCGCCTCTGGGGGGGTCGGGGAGCTGTTTTTT. This codes for CASSASGGVGELFF. The rearrangement joins TRBV5-4 to TRBJ2-2; TRBD2 matches at 7 bases. Unmatched junction bases numbered 7, after V lost 4 bases and J lost 7 bases. The CDR3 loop spans 14 amino acids. Germline V gene lookup returns CDR1 SGHNT and CDR2 YYREEE (reference sequence).

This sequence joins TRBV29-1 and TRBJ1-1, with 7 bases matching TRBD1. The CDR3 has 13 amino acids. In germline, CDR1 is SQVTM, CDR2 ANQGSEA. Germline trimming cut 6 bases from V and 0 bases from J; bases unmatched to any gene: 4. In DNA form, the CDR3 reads TGCAGCGTGCAGGGACAGATGAACACTGAAGCTTTCTTT. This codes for CSVQGQMNTEAFF.

The CDR3 sequence: CASSFTGGSDEQFF. In DNA, the CDR3 is TGCGCCAGCAGCTTTACAGGGGGCTCGGATGAGCAGTTCTTC. The chain couples TRBV5-1 to TRBJ2-1; 9 positions match TRBD1. Germline CDR1 SGHRS, CDR2 YFSETQ. The CDR3 consists of 14 residues. Trimming at V came to 2 bases and at J to 8 bases, leaving 5 bases not matched to a gene.

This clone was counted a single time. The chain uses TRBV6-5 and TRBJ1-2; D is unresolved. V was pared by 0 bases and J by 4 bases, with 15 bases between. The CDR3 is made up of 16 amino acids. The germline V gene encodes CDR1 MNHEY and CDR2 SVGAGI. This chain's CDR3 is CASSYSGSQVGYGYTF. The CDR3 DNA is TGTGCCAGCAGTTACTCAGGGTCTCAGGTGGGCTATGGCTACACCTTC.

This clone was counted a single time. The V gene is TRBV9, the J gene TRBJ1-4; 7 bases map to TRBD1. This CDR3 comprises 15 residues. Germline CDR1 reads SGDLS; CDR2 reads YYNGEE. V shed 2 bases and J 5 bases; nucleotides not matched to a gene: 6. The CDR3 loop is CASSVQTGTNEKLFF. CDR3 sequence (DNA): TGTGCCAGCAGCGTGCAGACAGGGACAAATGAAAAACTGTTTTTT.

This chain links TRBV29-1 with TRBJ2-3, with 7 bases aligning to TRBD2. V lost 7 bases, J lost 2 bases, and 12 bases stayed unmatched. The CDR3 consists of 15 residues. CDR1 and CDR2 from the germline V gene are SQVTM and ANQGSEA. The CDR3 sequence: CSATAGTINTDTQYF. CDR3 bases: TGCAGCGCCACTGCCGGGACTATAAACACAGATACGCAGTATTTT.

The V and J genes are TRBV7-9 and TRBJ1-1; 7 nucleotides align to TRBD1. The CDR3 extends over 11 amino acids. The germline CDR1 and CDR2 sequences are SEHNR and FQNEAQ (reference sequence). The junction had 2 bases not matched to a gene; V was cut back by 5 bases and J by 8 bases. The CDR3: CASSPGQEAFF. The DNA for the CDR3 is TGTGCCAGCAGCCCGGGACAGGAAGCTTTCTTT. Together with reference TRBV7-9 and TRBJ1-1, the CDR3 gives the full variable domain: DTGVSQNPRHKITKRGQNVTFRCDPISEHNRLYWYRQTLGQGPEFLTYFQNEAQLEKSRLLSDRFSAERPKGSFSTLEIQRTEQGDSAMYLCASSPGQEAFFGQGTRLTVV.

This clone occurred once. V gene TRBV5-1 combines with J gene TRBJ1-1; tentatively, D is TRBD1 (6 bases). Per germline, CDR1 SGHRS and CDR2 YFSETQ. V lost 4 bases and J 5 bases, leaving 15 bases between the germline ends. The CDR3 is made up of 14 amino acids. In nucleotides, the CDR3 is TGCGCCAGCAGCAAGACCGGAGGGGGAACTGAAGCTTTCTTT. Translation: CASSKTGGGTEAFF.

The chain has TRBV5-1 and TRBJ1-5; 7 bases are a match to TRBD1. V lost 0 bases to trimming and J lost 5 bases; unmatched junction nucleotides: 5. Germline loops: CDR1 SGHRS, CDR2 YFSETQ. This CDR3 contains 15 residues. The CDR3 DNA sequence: TGCGCCAGCAGCTTGGGACAGGGTACATATCAGCCCCAGCATTTT. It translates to CASSLGQGTYQPQHF.

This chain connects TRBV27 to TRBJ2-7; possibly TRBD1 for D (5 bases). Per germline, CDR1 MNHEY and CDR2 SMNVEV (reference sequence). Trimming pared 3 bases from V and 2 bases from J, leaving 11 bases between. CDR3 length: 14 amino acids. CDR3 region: CASSFGDSPYEQYF. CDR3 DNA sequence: TGTGCCAGCAGTTTCGGTGACAGCCCCTACGAGCAGTACTTC.

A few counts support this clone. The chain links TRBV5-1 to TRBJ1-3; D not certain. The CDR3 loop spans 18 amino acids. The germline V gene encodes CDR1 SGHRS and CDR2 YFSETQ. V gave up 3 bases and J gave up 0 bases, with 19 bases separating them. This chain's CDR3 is CASSSGMLSVSSGNTIYF. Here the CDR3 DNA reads TGCGCCAGCAGCTCCGGTATGCTTAGTGTTAGCTCTGGAAACACCATATATTTT. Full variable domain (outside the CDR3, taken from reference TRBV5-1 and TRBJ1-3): KAGVTQTPRYLIKTRGQQVTLSCSPISGHRSVSWYQQTPGQGLQFLFEYFSETQRNKGNFPGRFSGRQFSNSRSEMNVSTLELGDSALYLCASSSGMLSVSSGNTIYFGEGSWLTVV.

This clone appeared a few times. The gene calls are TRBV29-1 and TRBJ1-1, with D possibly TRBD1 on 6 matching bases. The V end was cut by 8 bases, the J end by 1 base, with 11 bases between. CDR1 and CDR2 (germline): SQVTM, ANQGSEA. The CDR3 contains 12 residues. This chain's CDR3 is CSTLTGNTEAFF. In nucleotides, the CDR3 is TGCAGCACGTTGACAGGGAACACTGAAGCTTTCTTT.

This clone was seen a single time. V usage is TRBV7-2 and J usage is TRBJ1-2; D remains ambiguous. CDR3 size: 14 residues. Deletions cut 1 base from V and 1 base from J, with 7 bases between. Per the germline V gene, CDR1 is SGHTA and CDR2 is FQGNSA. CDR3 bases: TGTGCCAGCAGCTTAGAGTTCAGTAACTATGGCTACACCTTC. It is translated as CASSLEFSNYGYTF.

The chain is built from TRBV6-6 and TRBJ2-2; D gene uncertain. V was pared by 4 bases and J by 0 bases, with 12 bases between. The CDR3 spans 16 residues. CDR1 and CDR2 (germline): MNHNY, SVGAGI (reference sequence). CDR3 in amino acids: CASSSGRLANTGELFF. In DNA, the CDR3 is TGTGCCAGCAGTTCCGGCAGGCTGGCGAACACCGGGGAGCTGTTTTTT.

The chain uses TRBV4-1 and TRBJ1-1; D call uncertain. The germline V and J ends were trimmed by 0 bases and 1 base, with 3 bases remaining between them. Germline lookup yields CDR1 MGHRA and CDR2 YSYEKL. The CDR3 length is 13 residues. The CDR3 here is CASSQERNTEAFF. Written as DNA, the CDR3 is TGCGCCAGCAGCCAAGAGAGGAACACTGAAGCTTTCTTT.

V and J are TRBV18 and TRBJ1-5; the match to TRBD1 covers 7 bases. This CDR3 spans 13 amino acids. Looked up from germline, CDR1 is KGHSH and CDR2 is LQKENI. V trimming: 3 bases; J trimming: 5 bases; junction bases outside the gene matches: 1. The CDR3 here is CASSPTGDQPQHF. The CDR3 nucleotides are TGTGCCAGCTCACCTACAGGGGATCAGCCCCAGCATTTT.

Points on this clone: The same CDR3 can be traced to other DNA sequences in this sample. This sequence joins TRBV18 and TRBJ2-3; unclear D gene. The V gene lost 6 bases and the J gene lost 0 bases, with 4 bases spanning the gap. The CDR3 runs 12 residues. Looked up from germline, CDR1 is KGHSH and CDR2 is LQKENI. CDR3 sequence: CASSTSTDTQYF. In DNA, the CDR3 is TGTGCCAGCTCTACGAGCACAGATACGCAGTATTTT.

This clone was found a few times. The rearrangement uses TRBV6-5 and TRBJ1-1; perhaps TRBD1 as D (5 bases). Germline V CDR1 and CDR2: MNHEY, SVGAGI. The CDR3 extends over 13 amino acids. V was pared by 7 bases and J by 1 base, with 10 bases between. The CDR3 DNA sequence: TGTGCCAGCACCCCGGGACGGAACACTGAAGCTTTCTTT. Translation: CASTPGRNTEAFF.

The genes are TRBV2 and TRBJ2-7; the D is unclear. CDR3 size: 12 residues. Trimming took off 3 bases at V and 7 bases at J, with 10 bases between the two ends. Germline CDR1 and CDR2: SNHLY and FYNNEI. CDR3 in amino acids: CASSDHGPEQYV. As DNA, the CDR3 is TGTGCCAGCAGTGATCATGGACCAGAGCAGTACGTC.

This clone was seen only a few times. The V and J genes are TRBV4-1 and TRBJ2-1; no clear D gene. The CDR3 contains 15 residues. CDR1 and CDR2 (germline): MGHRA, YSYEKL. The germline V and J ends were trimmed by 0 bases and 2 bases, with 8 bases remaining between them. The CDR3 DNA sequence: TGCGCCAGCAGCCAAGATGGGGAAACCTACAATGAGCAGTTCTTC. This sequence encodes CASSQDGETYNEQFF.